These 26 T cell receptor beta chains originate from one sample sequenced in a study of blood T cells in healthy people across ages. Together with a sample-barcoded 5' primer, a J-beta primer mix was included in a second PCR lasting about 7 to 11 cycles. TCRdb ran MiXCR on the 5' RACE reads and lists one entry per CDR3 protein. The sample has 1.4 million to 1.5 million distinct CDR3 sequences, about 43% seen once. Sequencing used blood. Receptors were obtained from a woman between 18 and 29 years old in good health.

This clonotype was seen a few times. The rearrangement joins TRBV7-8 to TRBJ2-1, with 14 bases aligning to TRBD2. The junction had 11 bases not matched to a gene; V was cut back by 4 bases and J by 0 bases. The V gene's germline CDR1 is SGHVS and CDR2 FQNEAQ. There are 20 residues in the CDR3. CDR3 in DNA: TGTGCCAGCAGCTCGAGGACTAGCGGGGGGCCCACGAGCTCCTACAATGAGCAGTTCTTC. Protein: CASSSRTSGGPTSSYNEQFF.

The sample holds a few counts of this clonotype. DNA of the CDR3: TGTGCCAGCAGCTCTGCAGCGGGACTCGCCTACGAGCAGTACTTC. Encoded protein: CASSSAAGLAYEQYF. The genes are TRBV7-2 and TRBJ2-7; TRBD2 matches 7 bases. This CDR3 spans 15 amino acids. The V gene end was trimmed by 4 bases and the J gene end by 2 bases; junction bases not matched to a gene: 8. The V gene's germline CDR1 is SGHTA and CDR2 FQGNSA.

The chain carries TRBV2 and TRBJ2-5; TRBD1 agrees at 7 bases. The V gene's germline CDR1 is SNHLY and CDR2 FYNNEI. This CDR3 comprises 15 residues. The junction had 8 bases not matched to a gene; V was cut back by 2 bases and J by 5 bases. CDR3 in amino acids: CASSERRGLGETQYF. CDR3 bases: TGTGCCAGCAGTGAACGCAGGGGGTTAGGTGAGACCCAGTACTTC.

This clonotype was seen only once. The chain combines TRBV6-5 with TRBJ2-7; maybe TRBD1 (7 bases). V lost 5 bases and J lost 7, with 18 bases in between. Germline loops: CDR1 MNHEY, CDR2 SVGAGI. The CDR3 contains 14 residues. CDR3 nucleotide sequence: TGTGCCAGCAGTCCCACCAGGGGGGCGGGTGAGCAGTACTTC. Protein: CASSPTRGAGEQYF.

This clonotype was detected a few times. V usage is TRBV6-5 and J usage is TRBJ1-4; 11 nucleotides match TRBD1. In germline, CDR1 is MNHEY, CDR2 SVGAGI. This CDR3 has 14 amino acids. V shed 6 bases and J 7 bases; nucleotides not matched to a gene: 4. CDR3 in amino acids: CASRGTGGTEKLFF. The CDR3 coding sequence is TGTGCCAGCAGGGGGACAGGGGGTACTGAAAAACTGTTTTTT.

The rearrangement uses TRBV7-2 and TRBJ2-4; D possibly corresponds to TRBD2 (7 bases). V dropped 1 base and J dropped 2 bases, with 24 bases sitting between them. Germline CDR1 reads SGHTA; CDR2 reads FQGNSA. CDR3 length equals 20 residues. The DNA for the CDR3 is TGTGCCAGCAGCTTAGACGGACTAGTGGGGGGGCCCGGAACCAAAAACATTCAGTACTTC. Residues: CASSLDGLVGGPGTKNIQYF.

The V and J genes are TRBV18 and TRBJ2-1, with 8 positions matching TRBD1. The junction had 7 bases not matched to a gene; V was cut back by 3 bases and J by 6 bases. From germline, CDR1 is KGHSH and CDR2 LQKENI. The CDR3 extends over 15 amino acids. The CDR3: CASSPPGGQGNEQFF. The CDR3, as DNA: TGTGCCAGCTCACCTCCAGGGGGCCAGGGCAATGAGCAGTTCTTC.

The gene calls are TRBV9 and TRBJ2-3; the match to TRBD2 covers 12 bases. The CDR3 spans 16 residues. Germline CDR1 and CDR2: SGDLS and YYNGEE. V gave up 4 bases and J gave up 3 bases; unmatched junction bases: 6. The CDR3 loop is CASSSRTSGATDTQYF. DNA for the CDR3: TGTGCCAGCAGCTCTCGGACTAGCGGGGCTACAGATACGCAGTATTTT.

This clonotype was detected only a few times. The chain recombines TRBV28 with TRBJ2-3; D remains ambiguous. The CDR3 is made up of 11 amino acids. V lost 6 bases and J 7 bases, leaving 8 bases between the germline ends. In germline, CDR1 is MDHEN, CDR2 SYDVKM. CDR3 in amino acids: CASRKENTQYF. Here the CDR3 DNA reads TGTGCCAGCAGAAAGGAGAATACGCAGTATTTT. Variable domain in full (rest from reference TRBV28 and TRBJ2-3): DVKVTQSSRYLVKRTGEKVFLECVQDMDHENMFWYRQDPGLGLRLIYFSYDVKMKEKGDIPEGYSVSREKKERFSLILESASTNQTSMYLCASRKENTQYFGPGTRLTVL.

This chain connects TRBV5-1 to TRBJ2-2, with D possibly being TRBD1 or TRBD2 (5 bases each). CDR3 size: 15 residues. The germline V gene encodes CDR1 SGHRS and CDR2 YFSETQ. V was trimmed by 0 bases and J by 5 bases, leaving 11 bases between them. CDR3 residues: CASSLDRPGTGELFF. DNA of the CDR3: TGCGCCAGCAGCTTGGACAGGCCGGGGACCGGGGAGCTGTTTTTT. Together with reference TRBV5-1 and TRBJ2-2, the CDR3 gives the full variable domain: KAGVTQTPRYLIKTRGQQVTLSCSPISGHRSVSWYQQTPGQGLQFLFEYFSETQRNKGNFPGRFSGRQFSNSRSEMNVSTLELGDSALYLCASSLDRPGTGELFFGEGSRLTVL.

This clonotype has just one count. The V gene is TRBV5-5, the J gene TRBJ2-5; TRBD1 might be the D (6 bases). Judging by the DNA end, TRBJ2-7 fits better; the J call may be wrong. CDR1 SGHKS and CDR2 YYEKEE come from the germline V gene (reference sequence). This CDR3 is 13 amino acids long. The CDR3, as DNA: TGTGCCAGCAGTCATGAGGGGGTAAGCGAGCAGTACTTC. This encodes CASSHEGVSEQYF.

The rearrangement links TRBV9 to TRBJ1-1, with 9 bases that match TRBD1. The CDR3 runs 16 residues. The V and J ends lost 1 base and 2 bases, in that order; junction bases with no gene match: 6. In germline, CDR1 is SGDLS, CDR2 YYNGEE. CDR3 amino acids: CASSVLPTGGNTEAFF. As DNA, the CDR3 is TGTGCCAGCAGCGTACTCCCTACAGGGGGCAACACTGAAGCTTTCTTT.

J is TRBJ2-3 and V is TRBV9; no clear D gene. Trimming left V 0 bases short and J 4 bases short, with 12 bases between. The CDR3 is 15 amino acids. Per the germline V gene, CDR1 is SGDLS and CDR2 is YYNGEE. The CDR3 DNA reads as TGTGCCAGCAGCGTAGACGTTCACCGGGCAGATACGCAGTATTTT. Amino acid sequence: CASSVDVHRADTQYF.

This clonotype was detected a few times. The V gene is TRBV7-2, the J gene TRBJ2-7; D might be TRBD1 (5 bases). The CDR3 covers 14 residues. Trimming shortened V by 1 base and J by 2 bases, and 9 bases separated the two germline ends. Per the germline V gene, CDR1 is SGHTA and CDR2 is FQGNSA. CDR3 sequence: CASSLVAGTYEQYF. CDR3 in DNA: TGTGCCAGCAGCTTAGTGGCAGGGACCTACGAGCAGTACTTC.

As regards this clonotype: At one of its ends the junction is not consistent with the germline gene, which may arise from a read error. The chain's CDR3 is CASSLLPPPLAGGPPDTQYF. CDR3 in DNA: TGTGCCAGTAGTTTGTTGCCCCCCCCCCTAGCGGGGGGGCCCCCAGATACGCAGTATTTT. This chain connects TRBV28 to TRBJ2-3; 12 bases are a match to TRBD2. CDR3 length: 20 residues. Germline V gives CDR1 MDHEN, CDR2 SYDVKM.

The chain uses TRBV29-1 and TRBJ1-1; D gene uncertain. Germline CDR1 reads SQVTM; CDR2 reads ANQGSEA. Trimming removed 7 bases at V and 0 bases at J, with 6 bases between. This CDR3 has 11 amino acids. The DNA of the CDR3 is TGCAGCGGTGTTTTGAACACTGAAGCTTTCTTT. This encodes CSGVLNTEAFF.

This sequence joins TRBV9 and TRBJ2-7, with TRBD1 as a possible D gene (6 bases). The germline V gene has CDR1 SGDLS and CDR2 YYNGEE. Trimming shortened V by 6 bases and J by 2 bases, and 15 bases separated the two germline ends. This CDR3 has 14 amino acids. The CDR3 loop is CASNSRGGTYEQYF. The CDR3 DNA is TGTGCCAGCAACTCCCGAGGGGGAACCTACGAGCAGTACTTC.

The V call is TRBV6-5, the J call TRBJ1-2; 7 nucleotides match TRBD1. V shed 7 bases, J shed 4 bases, and the junction held 9 bases outside the gene matches. The germline V gene encodes CDR1 MNHEY and CDR2 SVGAGI. CDR3 size: 14 residues. CDR3 sequence: CASTQGGRTYGYTF. Written as DNA, the CDR3 is TGTGCCAGCACTCAGGGGGGGAGGACCTATGGCTACACCTTC.

This chain links TRBV13 with TRBJ2-1; 9 nucleotides match TRBD1. The V segment lost 3 bases and the J segment 8 bases; nucleotides outside the gene matches: 5. Germline V gene data show CDR1 as PRHDT and CDR2 as FYEKMQ (reference sequence). The CDR3 contains 14 residues. CDR3: CASSFRQGDYEQFF. The CDR3 DNA sequence: TGTGCCAGCAGCTTCCGACAGGGGGACTATGAGCAGTTCTTC.

The chain has TRBV20-1 and TRBJ2-7; D is possibly TRBD2 (5 bases). In germline, CDR1 is DFQATT, CDR2 SNEGSKA (reference sequence). CDR3 length equals 12 residues. V lost 4 bases and J lost 9, with 16 bases in between. CDR3 sequence reads: CSATDLSAGQYF. The CDR3 bases are TGCAGTGCTACCGACCTTAGTGCGGGGCAGTACTTC.

V usage is TRBV12-3 or TRBV12-4 and J usage is TRBJ2-5; 13 nucleotides line up with TRBD2. The CDR3 runs 15 residues. J lost 5 bases, V lost 6 bases, and 6 bases had no gene match. DNA of the CDR3: TGTGCCAGCAGCCGTACTAGCGGGGGGGCTGAGACCCAGTACTTC. The encoded protein is CASSRTSGGAETQYF.

This clonotype was seen a handful of times. The chain recombines TRBV6-6 with TRBJ1-5; TRBD1 might be the D (5 bases). This CDR3 comprises 14 residues. Looked up from germline, CDR1 is MNHNY and CDR2 is SVGAGI (reference sequence). Trimming stripped 5 bases from V and 0 bases from J, with 8 bases between. CDR3 region: CASSGTYSNQPQHF. The CDR3 DNA reads as TGTGCCAGCAGTGGGACCTATAGCAATCAGCCCCAGCATTTT.

The chain uses TRBV28 and TRBJ1-1, with 9 bases fitting TRBD1. J lost 1 base, V lost 6 bases, and 6 bases had no gene match. Germline V gene lookup returns CDR1 MDHEN and CDR2 SYDVKM. The CDR3 is made up of 15 amino acids. The CDR3 sequence is CASSRPGQGNTEAFF. The CDR3 DNA reads as TGTGCCAGCAGCCGTCCGGGACAGGGGAACACTGAAGCTTTCTTT. The full variable domain, rest sourced from reference TRBV28 and TRBJ1-1, is DVKVTQSSRYLVKRTGEKVFLECVQDMDHENMFWYRQDPGLGLRLIYFSYDVKMKEKGDIPEGYSVSREKKERFSLILESASTNQTSMYLCASSRPGQGNTEAFFGQGTRLTVV.

This clonotype was picked up many times. The J gene is TRBJ1-1, the V gene TRBV4-1; the D is unclear. Germline V gene lookup returns CDR1 MGHRA and CDR2 YSYEKL. With 4 bases removed from V and 1 base from J, the gap between germline ends came to 7 bases. The CDR3 extends over 13 amino acids. The CDR3 reads CASSPPGNTEAFF. The CDR3 nucleotides are TGCGCCAGCAGCCCCCCCGGGAACACTGAAGCTTTCTTT.

This rearrangement joins TRBV6-5 to TRBJ1-2, with D perhaps matching TRBD1 (5 bases). The CDR3 runs 14 residues. Germline assignment: CDR1 MNHEY and CDR2 SVGAGI. V was clipped by 0 bases and J by 1 base, with 6 bases between them. In nucleotides, the CDR3 is TGTGCCAGCAGTTACTCCGACAGTAACTATGGCTACACCTTC. Translated: CASSYSDSNYGYTF.

This chain links TRBV27 with TRBJ1-3; no reliable D call. The CDR3 spans 16 residues. CDR1 is MNHEY and CDR2 is SMNVEV in the germline V gene (reference sequence). Trimming removed 2 bases at V and 0 bases at J, with 11 bases between. The CDR3 sequence is CASSLNKNPSGNTIYF. Written as DNA, the CDR3 is TGTGCCAGCAGTTTAAACAAGAACCCCTCTGGAAACACCATATATTTT.